These T cell receptor beta chains were read from a single sample in a study of T cells in Graves' hyperthyroidism and ophthalmopathy. MiXCR, run by TCRdb on the multiplex PCR reads, gives a single entry per CDR3 protein. This table holds hundreds of thousands of distinct CDR3 sequences, 24% found once. Input material: blood. These TCRs come from a woman in her 30s with Graves' ophthalmopathy. Both conserved end residues are part of each CDR3. Fields, in order: D gene, clone size, J gene, V gene, CDR3 protein, CDR3 DNA. D genes are given only for firm matches. Size values are once, few and many counts, or a class for expanded clones, and some rows have none.

d_call: TRBD1; clone_size: many; j_call: TRBJ1-1; v_call: TRBV11-2; cdr3_aa: CASSLQGDSHEAFF; cdr3_nt: TGTGCCAGCAGCCTTCAAGGGGACAGTCATGAAGCTTTCTTT
d_call: TRBD1; clone_size: many; j_call: TRBJ1-2; v_call: TRBV24-1; cdr3_aa: CATSGPGQGALNGYTF; cdr3_nt: TGTGCCACCAGTGGTCCGGGACAGGGGGCACTTAATGGCTACACCTTC
d_call: .; clone_size: .; j_call: TRBJ1-3; v_call: TRBV6-5; cdr3_aa: CASSYSSRNRGNTIYF; cdr3_nt: TGTGCCAGCAGTTACTCGAGCCGTAACCGTGGAAACACCATATATTTT
d_call: TRBD1; clone_size: many; j_call: TRBJ1-1; v_call: TRBV5-1; cdr3_aa: CASSTLAGQGSAFF; cdr3_nt: TGCGCCAGCAGCACCTTAGCGGGACAGGGTTCAGCTTTCTTT
d_call: TRBD1; clone_size: .; j_call: TRBJ1-1; v_call: TRBV19; cdr3_aa: CASSGDRANTEAFF; cdr3_nt: TGTGCCAGTAGTGGGGACAGGGCGAACACTGAAGCTTTCTTT
d_call: .; clone_size: many; j_call: TRBJ1-5; v_call: TRBV30; cdr3_aa: CAWTLGTPYSNQPQHF; cdr3_nt: TGTGCCTGGACCTTGGGGACACCTTATAGCAATCAGCCCCAGCATTTT
d_call: TRBD2; clone_size: .; j_call: TRBJ2-2; v_call: TRBV15; cdr3_aa: CATSRAAGLVGTGELFF; cdr3_nt: TGTGCCACCAGCAGAGCTGCAGGACTAGTGGGTACCGGGGAGCTGTTTTTT
d_call: .; clone_size: many; j_call: TRBJ1-5; v_call: TRBV18; cdr3_aa: CASSGRGQIPNQPQHF; cdr3_nt: TGTGCCAGCTCAGGAAGAGGACAGATACCTAATCAGCCCCAGCATTTT
d_call: TRBD2; clone_size: .; j_call: TRBJ2-5; v_call: TRBV7-3; cdr3_aa: CASSKGTSSLETQYF; cdr3_nt: TGTGCCAGCAGCAAGGGGACTAGCTCATTGGAGACCCAGTACTTC
d_call: TRBD1; clone_size: .; j_call: TRBJ1-1; v_call: TRBV5-1; cdr3_aa: CASSPKRTGQNTEAFF; cdr3_nt: TGCGCCAGCAGCCCCAAGAGGACAGGCCAAAACACTGAAGCTTTCTTT
d_call: .; clone_size: many; j_call: TRBJ1-1; v_call: TRBV12-3/TRBV12-4; cdr3_aa: CASSYGMGAEAFF; cdr3_nt: TGTGCCAGCAGTTATGGAATGGGGGCTGAAGCTTTCTTT